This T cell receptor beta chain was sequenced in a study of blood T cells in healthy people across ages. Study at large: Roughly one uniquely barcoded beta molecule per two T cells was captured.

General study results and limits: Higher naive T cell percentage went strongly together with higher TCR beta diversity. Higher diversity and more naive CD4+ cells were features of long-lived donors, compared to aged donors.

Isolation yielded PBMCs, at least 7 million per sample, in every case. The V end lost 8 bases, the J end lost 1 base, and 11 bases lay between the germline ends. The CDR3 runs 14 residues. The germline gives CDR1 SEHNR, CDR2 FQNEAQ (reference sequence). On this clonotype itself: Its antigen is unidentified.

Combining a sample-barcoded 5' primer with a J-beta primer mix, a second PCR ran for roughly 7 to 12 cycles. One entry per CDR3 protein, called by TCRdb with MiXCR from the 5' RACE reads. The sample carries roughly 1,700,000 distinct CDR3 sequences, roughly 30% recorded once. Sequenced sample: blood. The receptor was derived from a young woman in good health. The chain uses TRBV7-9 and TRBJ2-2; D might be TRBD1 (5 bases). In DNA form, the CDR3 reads TGTGCCAGCCAAGGGGCGGTGAACACCGGGGAGCTGTTTTTT. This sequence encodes CASQGAVNTGELFF.